Each of the 9 T cell receptor beta chains below was sequenced from the same sample in a study of PD-1 blockade in mismatch repair-deficient tumors. The method was immunoSEQ multiplex PCR; TCRdb's version includes in-frame clones alone and lacks a portion of them. The sample contains around 100,000 clones, about three quarters of which appear only once. This specimen was peripheral blood, taken 60 weeks after starting pembrolizumab. The receptors shown here come from an adult with mismatch repair-deficient cancer.

The chain is built from TRBV6-6 and TRBJ2-1; D not resolved. The CDR3 covers 11 residues. The V gene lost 2 bases and the J gene lost 8 bases, with 4 bases spanning the gap. CDR1 is MNHNY, CDR2 SVGAGI, per germline (reference sequence). This chain's CDR3 is CASSYNDEQFF. The CDR3 DNA reads TGTGCCAGCAGTTACAACGATGAGCAGTTCTTC.

The chain employs TRBV6-6 and TRBJ1-5; tentative D call: TRBD1 (5 bases). The germline V and J ends were trimmed by 2 bases and 5 bases, with 10 bases remaining between them. Germline CDR1 is MNHNY and CDR2 is SVGAGI (reference sequence). CDR3 length: 14 amino acids. The CDR3 loop reads CASSYGGAHQPQHF. The DNA of the CDR3 is TGTGCCAGCAGTTACGGAGGGGCCCATCAGCCCCAGCATTTT.

The V gene is TRBV7-2, the J gene TRBJ2-3; no firm D call. The ends were cut back, 0 bases at V and 3 bases at J, with 13 bases in the middle. The CDR3 runs to 16 residues. Germline CDR1 is SGHTA and CDR2 is FQGNSA. CDR3 amino acids: CASSLATGVRTDTQYF. The CDR3 DNA sequence: TGTGCCAGCAGCTTAGCAACTGGAGTGAGGACAGATACGCAGTATTTT. Using reference TRBV7-2 and TRBJ2-3 for the parts outside the CDR3, the full variable domain is GAGVSQSPSNKVTEKGKDVELRCDPISGHTALYWYRQSLGQGLEFLIYFQGNSAPDKSGLPSDRFSAERTGGSVSTLTIQRTQQEDSAVYLCASSLATGVRTDTQYFGPGTRLTVL.

CDR3 residues: CASSIGGASNQPQHF. The CDR3 DNA follows: TGTGCCAGTAGTATAGGGGGGGCTAGCAATCAGCCCCAGCATTTT. The chain recombines TRBV19 with TRBJ1-5, with D tentatively TRBD1 (6 bases). Germline CDR1 reads LNHDA; CDR2 reads SQIVND (reference sequence). This CDR3 has 15 residues. V dropped 1 base and J dropped 0 bases, with 7 bases sitting between them.

The V gene is TRBV6-5, the J gene TRBJ2-5; D remains ambiguous. The CDR3 is made up of 14 amino acids. V lost 0 bases to trimming and J lost 3 bases, with 8 bases between them. Per the germline V gene, CDR1 is MNHEY and CDR2 is SVGAGI. The CDR3 DNA is TGTGCCAGCAGTTACTCGGTGGGGAAAGAGACCCAGTACTTC. Translated, it gives CASSYSVGKETQYF.

This chain uses TRBV2 with TRBJ1-1; TRBD1 might be the D (5 bases). Between the trimmed V and J ends, which lost 6 bases and 0 bases, there was a span of 8 bases. There are 13 residues in the CDR3. In germline, CDR1 is SNHLY, CDR2 FYNNEI. The CDR3: CASSLGLNTEAFF. The CDR3 DNA is TGTGCCAGCAGCTTGGGACTGAACACTGAAGCTTTCTTT. The whole variable domain, filled in from reference TRBV2 and TRBJ1-1, reads EPEVTQTPSHQVTQMGQEVILRCVPISNHLYFYWYRQILGQKVEFLVSFYNNEISEKSEIFDDQFSVERPDGSNFTLKIRSTKLEDSAMYFCASSLGLNTEAFFGQGTRLTVV.

The chain recombines TRBV27 with TRBJ2-1; 8 bases line up with TRBD1. Germline loops: CDR1 MNHEY, CDR2 SMNVEV (reference sequence). Germline trimming cut 2 bases from V and 7 bases from J; bases unmatched to any gene: 7. The CDR3 contains 15 residues. Written as DNA, the CDR3 is TGTGCCAGCAGTTTAAGCCAGGGGGCGTTGAATGAGCAGTTCTTC. Protein product: CASSLSQGALNEQFF.

The CDR3 DNA sequence: TGCGCCAGCAGCTCCGGGACGGCCCAGGGGACTGAAGCTTTCTTT. It encodes CASSSGTAQGTEAFF. This sequence joins TRBV5-1 and TRBJ1-1; D may be TRBD1 (6 bases). The V end was cut by 3 bases, the J end by 5 bases, with 17 bases between. CDR1 SGHRS and CDR2 YFSETQ come from the germline V gene. The CDR3 has 15 residues.

In nucleotides, the CDR3 is TGTGCCAGCAGTGGGACAGGGGGGGTAAACACTGAAGCTTTCTTT. It yields the protein CASSGTGGVNTEAFF. The V call is TRBV6-6, the J call TRBJ1-1, with 11 bases aligning to TRBD1. This CDR3 is built from 15 residues. Looked up from germline, CDR1 is MNHNY and CDR2 is SVGAGI (reference sequence). V gave up 5 bases and J gave up 2 bases; unmatched junction bases: 4.